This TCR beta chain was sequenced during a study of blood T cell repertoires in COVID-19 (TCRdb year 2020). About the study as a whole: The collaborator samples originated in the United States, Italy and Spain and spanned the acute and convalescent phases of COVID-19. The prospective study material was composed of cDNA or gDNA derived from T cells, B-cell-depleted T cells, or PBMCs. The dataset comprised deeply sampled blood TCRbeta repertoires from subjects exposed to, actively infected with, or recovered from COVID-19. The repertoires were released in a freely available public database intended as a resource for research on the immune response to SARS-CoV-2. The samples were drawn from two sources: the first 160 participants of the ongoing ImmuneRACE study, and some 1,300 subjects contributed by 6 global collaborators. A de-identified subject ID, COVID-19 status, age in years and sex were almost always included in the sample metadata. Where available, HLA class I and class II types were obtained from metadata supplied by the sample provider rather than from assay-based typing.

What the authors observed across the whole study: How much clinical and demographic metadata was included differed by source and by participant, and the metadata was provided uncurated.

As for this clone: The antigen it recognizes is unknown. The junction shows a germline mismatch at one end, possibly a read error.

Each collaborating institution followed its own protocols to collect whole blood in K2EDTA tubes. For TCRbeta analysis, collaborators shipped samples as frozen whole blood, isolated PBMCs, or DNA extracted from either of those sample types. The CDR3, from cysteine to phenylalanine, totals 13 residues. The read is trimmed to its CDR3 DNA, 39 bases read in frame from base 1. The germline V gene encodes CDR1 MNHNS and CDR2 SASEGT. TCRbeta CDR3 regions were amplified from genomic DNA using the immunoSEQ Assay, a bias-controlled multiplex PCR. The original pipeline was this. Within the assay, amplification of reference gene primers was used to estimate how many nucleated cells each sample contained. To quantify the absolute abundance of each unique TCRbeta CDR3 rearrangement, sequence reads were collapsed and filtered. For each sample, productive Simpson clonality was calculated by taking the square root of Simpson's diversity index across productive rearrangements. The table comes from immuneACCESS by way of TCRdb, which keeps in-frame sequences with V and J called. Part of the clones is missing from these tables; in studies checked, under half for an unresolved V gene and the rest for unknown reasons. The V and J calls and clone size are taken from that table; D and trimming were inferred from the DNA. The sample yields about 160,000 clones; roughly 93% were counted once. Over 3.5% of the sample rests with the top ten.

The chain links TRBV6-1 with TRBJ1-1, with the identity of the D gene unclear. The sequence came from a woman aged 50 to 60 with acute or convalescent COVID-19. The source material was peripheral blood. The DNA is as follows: TGTGCCAGCAGTGAAGGCGTGAAAACTGAAGCTTTCTTT. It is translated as CASSEGVKTEAFF.